The clone carrying this TCR beta chain was observed at least ten times. This sample was included in a study of breast tumors, draining lymph nodes, adjacent tissues. Axillary draining lymph nodes of breast cancer patients supplied the node samples. TCRdb redid the calling of the multiplex PCR reads with MiXCR, one entry per CDR3 protein. Of approximately 230,000 distinct CDR3 sequences detected, under 40% appear once; the ten largest clones hold approximately 3.7%. This CDR3 region has 15 residues. Germline assignment: CDR1 MNHNS and CDR2 SASEGT. Trimming left V 5 bases short and J 3 bases short, with 16 bases between.

The chain employs TRBV6-1 and TRBJ1-2, with TRBD1 as a possible D gene (6 bases). The receptor's source is a female donor with breast cancer. Some clones in this sample may be carry-over from other donors' samples. What was sequenced was axillary lymph node tissue. Written as DNA, the CDR3 is TGTGCCAGCAGTACGGACAGCCTTGGGGACTATGGCTACACCTTC. Translated: CASSTDSLGDYGYTF.